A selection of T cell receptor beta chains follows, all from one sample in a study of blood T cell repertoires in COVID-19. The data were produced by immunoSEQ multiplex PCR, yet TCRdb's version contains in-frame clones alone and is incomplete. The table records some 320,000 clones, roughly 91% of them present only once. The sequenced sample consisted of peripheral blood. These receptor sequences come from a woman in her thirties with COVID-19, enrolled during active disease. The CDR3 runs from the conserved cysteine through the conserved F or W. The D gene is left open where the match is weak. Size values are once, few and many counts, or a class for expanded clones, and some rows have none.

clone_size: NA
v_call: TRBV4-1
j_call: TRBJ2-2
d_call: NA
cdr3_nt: TGCGCCAGCAGCCACGTCCGGCAGCGCAACACCGGGGAGCTGTTTTTT
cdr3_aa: CASSHVRQRNTGELFF

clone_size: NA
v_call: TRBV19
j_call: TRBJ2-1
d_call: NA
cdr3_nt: TGTGCCAGTAGTCCCGGAGGGGAGCAGTTCTTC
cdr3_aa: CASSPGGEQFF

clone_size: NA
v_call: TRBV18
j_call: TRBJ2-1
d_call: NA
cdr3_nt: TGTGCCAGCGAGTGGTCCTACAATGAGCAGTTCTTC
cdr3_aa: CASEWSYNEQFF

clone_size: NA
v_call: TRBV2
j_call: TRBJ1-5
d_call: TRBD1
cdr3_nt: TGTGCCAGCAGTTTATTCGGGACAGTATCCAATCAGCCCCAGCATTTT
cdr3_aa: CASSLFGTVSNQPQHF

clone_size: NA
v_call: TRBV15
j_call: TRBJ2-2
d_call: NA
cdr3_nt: TGTGCCACGAGACTCGGGGGAGAGGACGGGGAGCTGTTTTTT
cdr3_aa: CATRLGGEDGELFF

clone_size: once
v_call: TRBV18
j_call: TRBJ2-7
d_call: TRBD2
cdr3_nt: TGTGCCAGCTCACCACCTAAGGGTAGCGGGGGGGCCTACGAGCAGTACTTC
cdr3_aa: CASSPPKGSGGAYEQYF

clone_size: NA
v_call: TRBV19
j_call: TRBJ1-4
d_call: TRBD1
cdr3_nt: TGTGCCAGTAGTACCTGGGACAGACCAAATGAAAAACTGTTTTTT
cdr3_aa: CASSTWDRPNEKLFF

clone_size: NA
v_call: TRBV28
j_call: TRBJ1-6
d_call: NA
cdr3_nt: TGTGCCAGCAGTTTCCAGGATGGCTATAATTCACCCCTCCACTTT
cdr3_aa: CASSFQDGYNSPLHF

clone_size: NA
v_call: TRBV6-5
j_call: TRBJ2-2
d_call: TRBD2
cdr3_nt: TGTGCCAGCAGTTACCGGGGGGGCCGGACCGGGGAGCTGTTTTTT
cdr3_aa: CASSYRGGRTGELFF

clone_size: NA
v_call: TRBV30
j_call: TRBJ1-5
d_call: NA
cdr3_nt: TGTGCCTGGAGTGTAGGAGCGGCAGGGGCCCCTGGGCAGCCCCAGCATTTT
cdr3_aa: CAWSVGAAGAPGQPQHF

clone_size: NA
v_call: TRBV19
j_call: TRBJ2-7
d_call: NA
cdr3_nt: TGTGCCAGTAGTATAAGGCCAGGGGCGTGCTTC
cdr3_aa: CASSIRPGACF

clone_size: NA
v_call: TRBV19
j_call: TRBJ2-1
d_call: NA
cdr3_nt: TGTGCCAGTAGTATAGTTTTGAGGGGAGGTTCCTACAATGAGCAGTTCTTC
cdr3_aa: CASSIVLRGGSYNEQFF

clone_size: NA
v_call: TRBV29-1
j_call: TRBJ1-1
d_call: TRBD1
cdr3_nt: TGCAGCGTCGACGGACAGGGCGTGAACACTGAAGCTTTCTTT
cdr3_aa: CSVDGQGVNTEAFF

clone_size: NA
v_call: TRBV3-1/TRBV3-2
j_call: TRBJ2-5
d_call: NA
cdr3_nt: TGTGCCAGCAGCCAAGCCATTGAGACCCAGTACTTC
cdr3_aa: CASSQAIETQYF

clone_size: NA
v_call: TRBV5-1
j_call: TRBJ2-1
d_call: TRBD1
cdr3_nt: TGCGCCAGCAGACGGGACAGAGAGGGTGAGCAGTTCTTC
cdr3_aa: CASRRDREGEQFF

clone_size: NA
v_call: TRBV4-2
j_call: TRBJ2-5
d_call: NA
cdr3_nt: TGTGCCAGCAGCCAAGGGGGGGGCGAGACCCAGTACTTC
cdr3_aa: CASSQGGGETQYF

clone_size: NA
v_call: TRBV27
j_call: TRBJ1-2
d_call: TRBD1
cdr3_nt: TGTGCCAGCAGATCGGACAGGTCTAACTATGGCTACACCTTC
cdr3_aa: CASRSDRSNYGYTF

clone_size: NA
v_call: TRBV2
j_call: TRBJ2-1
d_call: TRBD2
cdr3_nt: TGTGCCAGCAGTGTACCCAGCGGGGGGGCTCACCAGCATCCCTACAATGAGCAGTTCTTC
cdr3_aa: CASSVPSGGAHQHPYNEQFF

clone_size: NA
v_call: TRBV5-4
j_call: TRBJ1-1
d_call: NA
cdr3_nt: TGTGCCAGCAGCTTGGGGAGGGGAGACACTGAAGCTTTCTTT
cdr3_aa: CASSLGRGDTEAFF

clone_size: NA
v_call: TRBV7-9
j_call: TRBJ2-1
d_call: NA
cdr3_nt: TGTGCCAGCAGCCCGGGTGTTAGTGGTGAGCAGTTCTTC
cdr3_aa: CASSPGVSGEQFF

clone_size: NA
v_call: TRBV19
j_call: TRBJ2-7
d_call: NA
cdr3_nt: TGTGCCTGTACCTTCGGGGACGAGCAGTACTTC
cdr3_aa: CACTFGDEQYF

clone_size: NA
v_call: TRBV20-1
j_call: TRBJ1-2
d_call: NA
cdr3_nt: TGCAGTGCTAGAGATAGCTATGGCTACACCTTC
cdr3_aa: CSARDSYGYTF